Below are 17 T cell receptor beta chains sequenced from a single sample in a study of T cell changes during pregnancy in multiple sclerosis. Libraries were prepared by immunoSEQ multiplex PCR; TCRdb keeps only in-frame clonotypes and omits some of them. Of under 45,000 clones in the sample, roughly nine tenths were seen once. Here the sequenced sample was CD4+ T cells from peripheral blood mononuclear cells, taken in the second trimester of pregnancy. The receptors here all came from a female donor with multiple sclerosis, enrolled in a pregnancy study.

The J gene is TRBJ2-5, the V gene TRBV2, with 7 bases fitting TRBD1. The CDR3 contains 14 residues. The V gene end was trimmed by 7 bases and the J gene end by 2 bases; junction bases not matched to a gene: 7. Looked up from germline, CDR1 is SNHLY and CDR2 is FYNNEI. The CDR3 sequence is CASTLTGVQETQYF. The DNA of the CDR3 is TGTGCCAGCACCCTAACAGGGGTACAAGAGACCCAGTACTTC.

V gene TRBV7-9 combines with J gene TRBJ1-1, with D unresolved. The germline V gene has CDR1 SEHNR and CDR2 FQNEAQ (reference sequence). The V end was cut by 4 bases, the J end by 1 base, with 10 bases between. The CDR3 is 14 amino acids. CDR3 nucleotides: TGTGCCAGCAGCTCTAATTACCAGAACACTGAAGCTTTCTTT. Its protein is CASSSNYQNTEAFF. Based on the CDR3 plus reference TRBV7-9 and TRBJ1-1, the full variable domain is DTGVSQNPRHKITKRGQNVTFRCDPISEHNRLYWYRQTLGQGPEFLTYFQNEAQLEKSRLLSDRFSAERPKGSFSTLEIQRTEQGDSAMYLCASSSNYQNTEAFFGQGTRLTVV.

V is TRBV5-6 and J is TRBJ2-1; TRBD2 is a possible D gene (6 bases). Germline V gene data show CDR1 as SGHDT and CDR2 as YYEEEE. V was cut by 0 bases and J by 1 base, with 11 bases left in between. This CDR3 spans 16 amino acids. The CDR3 DNA is TGTGCCAGCAGCTTGGCCCTGGGGAGGTCCTACAATGAGCAGTTCTTC. Translating it yields CASSLALGRSYNEQFF.

CDR3 coding DNA: TGTGCCAGCAGTTACGGTACGGGAGCCAAAAACATTCAGTACTTC. This codes for CASSYGTGAKNIQYF. This rearrangement joins TRBV6-5 to TRBJ2-4; D gene unclear. Germline values: CDR1 MNHEY, CDR2 SVGAGI. The CDR3 is 15 residues long. The V gene lost 2 bases and the J gene lost 0 bases, with 8 bases spanning the gap.

The gene calls are TRBV6-5 and TRBJ2-2; 9 bases match TRBD1. The CDR3 contains 15 residues. The germline V gene encodes CDR1 MNHEY and CDR2 SVGAGI. Losses at the gene ends were 6 bases for V and 7 bases for J; bases not matched to a gene: 9. The CDR3 loop is CASSRDRVKDGELFF. CDR3 in DNA: TGTGCCAGCAGCCGGGACAGGGTAAAAGACGGGGAGCTGTTTTTT.

The V call is TRBV28, the J call TRBJ2-7, with 9 bases aligning to TRBD1. Germline V gives CDR1 MDHEN, CDR2 SYDVKM. The CDR3 spans 15 residues. Trimming cost V 6 bases and J 5 bases; bases outside gene matches: 11. The CDR3 DNA reads TGTGCCAGCAGACCCACAAGGGGACAGGGACACGAGCAGTACTTC. Its translation is CASRPTRGQGHEQYF.

This sequence joins TRBV5-4 and TRBJ2-2, with 8 positions matching TRBD1. This CDR3 is 17 amino acids long. Trimming at V came to 4 bases and at J to 4 bases, leaving 12 bases not matched to a gene. The germline CDR1 and CDR2 sequences are SGHNT and YYREEE (reference sequence). CDR3 protein: CASSGSTGAGSTGELFF. The CDR3 region has the DNA TGTGCCAGCAGCGGCTCGACAGGGGCGGGGAGCACCGGGGAGCTGTTTTTT.

This chain connects TRBV7-9 to TRBJ2-5, with 7 bases aligning to TRBD2. The junction had 15 bases not matched to a gene; V was cut back by 4 bases and J by 1 base. Germline loops: CDR1 SEHNR, CDR2 FQNEAQ (reference sequence). This CDR3 is built from 18 residues. The CDR3 protein is CASSSGGRALVGQETQYF. CDR3 bases: TGTGCCAGCAGCTCCGGGGGGAGGGCCCTCGTTGGCCAAGAGACCCAGTACTTC.

The count of this clone is one. The chain carries TRBV5-1 and TRBJ1-2, with TRBD1 identical over 9 bases. The V gene end was trimmed by 0 bases and the J gene end by 4 bases; junction bases not matched to a gene: 7. The CDR3 runs to 16 residues. The germline gives CDR1 SGHRS, CDR2 YFSETQ. In DNA, the CDR3 is TGCGCCAGCAGCTTGGGGGCCGGGACAGGGAGCTATGGCTACACCTTC. As protein: CASSLGAGTGSYGYTF. Full variable domain (missing parts from reference TRBV5-1 and TRBJ1-2): KAGVTQTPRYLIKTRGQQVTLSCSPISGHRSVSWYQQTPGQGLQFLFEYFSETQRNKGNFPGRFSGRQFSNSRSEMNVSTLELGDSALYLCASSLGAGTGSYGYTFGSGTRLTVV.

The chain is built from TRBV13 and TRBJ2-1; 7 bases are shared with TRBD2. Germline V gene data show CDR1 as PRHDT and CDR2 as FYEKMQ (reference sequence). This CDR3 has 15 amino acids. Losses at the gene ends were 2 bases for V and 7 bases for J; bases not matched to a gene: 8. The DNA of the CDR3 is TGTGCCAGCAGCTTATGGACCAGCGGGATTAATGAGCAGTTCTTC. This sequence encodes CASSLWTSGINEQFF.

The chain employs TRBV5-8 and TRBJ2-4; weak D call: TRBD1 (6 bases). The CDR3 has 19 residues. V was trimmed by 3 bases and J by 0 bases, leaving 22 bases between them. Germline V lookup: CDR1 SGHTS, CDR2 YDEGEE. CDR3 sequence: CASSSRGPGTPLAKNIQYF. For the CDR3, the DNA is TGTGCCAGCAGCTCTCGGGGCCCCGGGACACCCTTAGCCAAAAACATTCAGTACTTC.

The V and J genes are TRBV16 and TRBJ1-3; D gene ambiguous. There are 15 residues in the CDR3. The germline CDR1 and CDR2 sequences are KGHSY and FQNENV. Deletions cut 8 bases from V and 4 bases from J, with 18 bases between. CDR3 in amino acids: CASCNEVSRGNTIYF. The CDR3 DNA reads as TGTGCCAGCTGCAACGAGGTCTCGAGAGGAAACACCATATATTTT. Full variable domain (outside the CDR3, taken from reference TRBV16 and TRBJ1-3): GEEVAQTPKHLVRGEGQKAKLYCAPIKGHSYVFWYQQVLKNEFKFLISFQNENVFDETGMPKERFSAKCLPNSPCSLEIQATKLEDSAVYFCASCNEVSRGNTIYFGEGSWLTVV.

The chain couples TRBV19 to TRBJ2-7; D is possibly TRBD1 (6 bases). Germline CDR1 reads LNHDA; CDR2 reads SQIVND (reference sequence). CDR3 length: 15 residues. Trimming took 3 bases from V and 4 from J, leaving 16 bases between them. DNA for the CDR3: TGTGCCAGTAGTATTAAGACAGGAGGTTCGTACGAGCAGTACTTC. As protein: CASSIKTGGSYEQYF.

J is TRBJ2-7 and V is TRBV7-2, with 8 nucleotides matching TRBD2. Per the germline V gene, CDR1 is SGHTA and CDR2 is FQGNSA. The CDR3 covers 15 residues. V lost 5 bases to trimming and J lost 3 bases; unmatched junction nucleotides: 9. CDR3 region: CASSQTSTSVYEQYF. The DNA of the CDR3 is TGTGCCAGCAGCCAAACATCGACTAGCGTCTACGAGCAGTACTTC.

V usage is TRBV6-6 and J usage is TRBJ1-1; D might be TRBD1 (5 bases). V lost 6 bases and J 4 bases, leaving 15 bases between the germline ends. The germline CDR1 and CDR2 sequences are MNHNY and SVGAGI (reference sequence). This CDR3 region has 14 residues. The CDR3 is CASRPQTDLTEAFF. The CDR3 DNA reads as TGTGCCAGCAGACCCCAGACAGACCTCACTGAAGCTTTCTTT.

This chain uses TRBV30 with TRBJ1-2, with D uncertain. This CDR3 spans 13 amino acids. Trimming took off 2 bases at V and 8 bases at J, with 15 bases between the two ends. Germline CDR1 is GTSNPN and CDR2 is SVGIG (reference sequence). The CDR3 sequence: CAWSREAGLGYTF. In DNA, the CDR3 is TGTGCCTGGAGTCGTGAGGCGGGTTTGGGCTACACCTTC. The whole variable domain, filled in from reference TRBV30 and TRBJ1-2, reads SQTIHQWPATLVQPVGSPLSLECTVEGTSNPNLYWYRQAAGRGLQLLFYSVGIGQISSEVPQNLSASRPQDRQFILSSKKLLLSDSGFYLCAWSREAGLGYTFGSGTRLTVV.

V is TRBV6-5 and J is TRBJ2-1, with 8 bases lining up with TRBD2. Germline-derived CDR1 and CDR2 are MNHEY and SVGAGI. V lost 5 bases to trimming and J lost 7 bases; unmatched junction nucleotides: 10. The CDR3 loop spans 15 amino acids. The CDR3 bases are TGTGCCAGCAGTAGACAAGCGGGAGCTTGGAATGAGCAGTTCTTC. It specifies CASSRQAGAWNEQFF.